The 22 T cell receptor beta chains listed next were all sequenced from one sample in a study of blood T cell repertoires in COVID-19. Profiled with immunoSEQ multiplex PCR; TCRdb holds only in-frame clones, not every one. The profile shows 210,000 or so clones, approximately 90% of them singletons. Sequencing input: peripheral blood. The receptors come from a young man with COVID-19, enrolled during active disease.

This chain links TRBV29-1 with TRBJ1-2; no reliable D call. The CDR3 is made up of 12 amino acids. V shed 7 bases and J shed 4 bases, with 13 bases lying between them. From germline, CDR1 is SQVTM and CDR2 ANQGSEA. As DNA, the CDR3 is TGCAGCGCCACGGAGAGTTCCTATGGCTACACCTTC. It is translated as CSATESSYGYTF.

This chain joins TRBV7-9 and TRBJ1-4; 11 nucleotides align to TRBD1. Germline V CDR1 and CDR2: SEHNR, FQNEAQ (reference sequence). This CDR3 is built from 15 residues. The J segment lost 7 bases and the V segment lost 5 bases, leaving 6 bases of the junction unmatched. CDR3 in DNA: TGTGCCAGCAGCCCCCCGGACAGGGGGCTTGAAAAACTGTTTTTT. This gives the protein CASSPPDRGLEKLFF.

The CDR3 region is CASSTGQGPIWQPQHF. DNA for the CDR3: TGTGCCAGTAGTACCGGACAGGGACCCATATGGCAGCCCCAGCATTTT. J is TRBJ1-5 and V is TRBV19; the match to TRBD1 covers 8 bases. Germline V gene data show CDR1 as LNHDA and CDR2 as SQIVND (reference sequence). V was pared by 4 bases and J by 7 bases, with 12 bases of the junction left unmatched. The CDR3 has 16 residues.

J is TRBJ2-1 and V is TRBV5-1; D possibly corresponds to TRBD1 (5 bases). The CDR3 has 15 residues. Germline CDR1 SGHRS, CDR2 YFSETQ. Trimming removed 1 base from V and 8 bases from J, with 16 bases in between. In DNA, the CDR3 is TGCGCCAGCAGCTTGTGGGCAGGGAAGTTAGATGAGCAGTTCTTC. The encoded protein is CASSLWAGKLDEQFF.

V gene TRBV9 combines with J gene TRBJ1-1; D is perhaps TRBD1 (5 bases). The V end was cut by 0 bases, the J end by 3 bases, with 12 bases between. CDR3 length equals 15 residues. Germline CDR1 and CDR2: SGDLS and YYNGEE. CDR3 in amino acids: CASSVVRVRDTEAFF. The CDR3 bases are TGTGCCAGCAGCGTAGTTCGGGTCAGGGACACTGAAGCTTTCTTT.

This chain uses TRBV5-4 with TRBJ1-1; D might be TRBD1 (5 bases). The germline gives CDR1 SGHNT, CDR2 YYREEE (reference sequence). CDR3 length equals 13 residues. The V gene lost 4 bases and the J gene lost 8 bases, with 15 bases spanning the gap. CDR3 in amino acids: CASSDTGLSEAFF. The CDR3 nucleotides read TGTGCCAGCAGCGACACGGGACTGAGCGAAGCTTTCTTT.

The chain couples TRBV18 to TRBJ2-5; TRBD1 is a possible D gene (6 bases). The V and J ends lost 3 bases and 5 bases respectively, with 16 bases between them. CDR3 length: 15 residues. Germline lookup yields CDR1 KGHSH and CDR2 LQKENI. CDR3 coding DNA: TGTGCCAGCTCACCTAGACAGGCCATTTGGGAGACCCAGTACTTC. It specifies CASSPRQAIWETQYF.

V and J are TRBV29-1 and TRBJ2-3; 8 positions agree with TRBD2. Per the germline V gene, CDR1 is SQVTM and CDR2 is ANQGSEA. CDR3 length: 15 residues. Trimming removed 1 base from V and 4 bases from J; junction bases left unmatched: 7. CDR3 protein: CSVEVVGLAADTQYF. CDR3 sequence (DNA): TGCAGCGTTGAAGTTGTAGGACTAGCAGCAGATACGCAGTATTTT.

The chain joins TRBV19 to TRBJ1-1, with unresolved D. There are 15 residues in the CDR3. Germline values: CDR1 LNHDA, CDR2 SQIVND (reference sequence). Deletions cut 7 bases from V and 6 bases from J, with 21 bases between. The CDR3 is CASTPLPGIGAEAFF. As DNA, the CDR3 is TGTGCCAGTACTCCCTTACCGGGAATTGGGGCTGAAGCTTTCTTT.

This chain links TRBV4-3 with TRBJ1-3; D gene ambiguous. CDR1 LGHNA and CDR2 YSLEER come from the germline V gene. This CDR3 region has 15 residues. Between the trimmed V and J ends, which lost 0 bases and 4 bases, there was a span of 10 bases. CDR3 region: CASSQDDTEGNTIYF. The CDR3 DNA sequence: TGCGCCAGCAGCCAAGACGATACAGAGGGAAACACCATATATTTT.

The V call is TRBV18, the J call TRBJ1-1; D may be TRBD1 (5 bases). V was shortened by 2 bases and J by 5 bases, with 12 bases between the two germline ends. From germline, CDR1 is KGHSH and CDR2 LQKENI. CDR3 size: 14 residues. Here the CDR3 DNA reads TGTGCCAGCTCACCATCGGGGGTTGGTACTGAAGCTTTCTTT. Protein product: CASSPSGVGTEAFF.

The V call is TRBV2, the J call TRBJ2-2, with D perhaps matching TRBD1 (6 bases). V dropped 5 bases and J dropped 7 bases, with 11 bases sitting between them. The CDR3 covers 13 residues. Looked up from germline, CDR1 is SNHLY and CDR2 is FYNNEI. CDR3 nucleotides: TGTGCCAGCAGTCCACAGGGATTCGGGGAGCTGTTTTTT. It encodes CASSPQGFGELFF.

This chain uses TRBV10-3 with TRBJ1-1, with TRBD1 as a possible D gene (6 bases). The CDR3 extends over 15 amino acids. Germline V gene sequence: CDR1 ENHRY, CDR2 SYGVKD. Trimming took off 2 bases at V and 0 bases at J, with 10 bases between the two ends. As DNA, the CDR3 is TGTGCCATCAGTGAGCGGACAGTCCTGAACACTGAAGCTTTCTTT. Translation: CAISERTVLNTEAFF.

This chain joins TRBV13 and TRBJ2-1; unclear D gene. The CDR3 is 16 amino acids. Germline assignment: CDR1 PRHDT and CDR2 FYEKMQ (reference sequence). Deletions cut 0 bases from V and 9 bases from J, with 18 bases between. CDR3 region: CASSLGRAEASGEQFF. CDR3 DNA sequence: TGTGCCAGCAGCTTAGGCCGTGCCGAGGCTTCTGGTGAGCAGTTCTTC.

The J gene is TRBJ1-5, the V gene TRBV6-2 or TRBV6-3; D is uncertain. Between the trimmed V and J ends, which lost 4 bases and 7 bases, there was a span of 14 bases. Germline V gene lookup returns CDR1 MNHEY and CDR2 SVGEGT. The CDR3 sequence is 14 residues long. Here the CDR3 reads CASSWLHSGQPQHF. CDR3 nucleotides: TGTGCCAGCAGTTGGCTCCACAGTGGGCAGCCCCAGCATTTT.

This clone was found a few times. This rearrangement joins TRBV19 to TRBJ1-4, with TRBD1 matching 10 bases. Germline V gives CDR1 LNHDA, CDR2 SQIVND (reference sequence). J lost 7 bases, V lost 6 bases, and 5 bases had no gene match. This CDR3 contains 14 residues. Here the CDR3 DNA reads TGTGCCAGTAGATCGACAGGGGGCGGTGAAAAACTGTTTTTT. It yields the protein CASRSTGGGEKLFF.

V is TRBV24-1 and J is TRBJ2-1; no clear D. The CDR3 has 13 amino acids. The V end was cut by 1 base, the J end by 6 bases, with 6 bases between. CDR1 is KGHDR, CDR2 SFDVKD, per germline. CDR3 loop: CATSDFGPNEQFF. CDR3 nucleotides: TGTGCCACCAGTGATTTTGGGCCCAATGAGCAGTTCTTC.

The V call is TRBV18, the J call TRBJ2-3, with D uncertain. The CDR3 consists of 14 residues. Deletions cut 4 bases from V and 2 bases from J, with 10 bases between. Germline V gene lookup returns CDR1 KGHSH and CDR2 LQKENI. The CDR3 DNA reads as TGTGCCAGCTCACGCAGACAAAACACAGATACGCAGTATTTT. Amino acid sequence: CASSRRQNTDTQYF.

The CDR3 sequence is CASSQDWDTPSLAGQDEQFF. CDR3 in DNA: TGCGCCAGCAGCCAAGATTGGGACACACCGTCGCTAGCGGGGCAAGATGAGCAGTTCTTC. This rearrangement joins TRBV4-3 to TRBJ2-1, with 9 bases lining up with TRBD2. The germline V gene has CDR1 LGHNA and CDR2 YSLEER. The CDR3 runs 20 residues. Trimming cost V 0 bases and J 8 bases; bases outside gene matches: 20.

The chain carries TRBV2 and TRBJ2-1; 10 nucleotides line up with TRBD2. Germline V gives CDR1 SNHLY, CDR2 FYNNEI. The CDR3 extends over 15 amino acids. Unmatched junction bases numbered 8, after V lost 8 bases and J lost 4 bases. The CDR3 region is CASPGERGGYNEQFF. CDR3 DNA sequence: TGTGCCAGCCCCGGGGAGCGGGGGGGGTACAATGAGCAGTTCTTC.

The chain employs TRBV24-1 and TRBJ1-2, with 10 bases aligning to TRBD1. CDR3 length: 16 residues. The V gene's germline CDR1 is KGHDR and CDR2 SFDVKD. V dropped 4 bases and J dropped 5; count of bases not matched to a gene: 9. The CDR3 DNA reads TGTGCCACCAGTGAAGGGACAGGGGCCTTGGGGTATGGCTACACCTTC. This translates into CATSEGTGALGYGYTF.

The chain couples TRBV5-1 to TRBJ2-7; 11 positions agree with TRBD1. The junction had 4 bases not matched to a gene; V was cut back by 3 bases and J by 2 bases. The CDR3 totals 15 residues. Germline-derived CDR1 and CDR2 are SGHRS and YFSETQ. The CDR3 nucleotides are TGCGCCAGCAGCTGGGGGACAGGGGGTACCTACGAGCAGTACTTC. Its translation: CASSWGTGGTYEQYF.